The text below deals with one T cell receptor beta chain. This sample was taken from a study of blood T cell repertoires in COVID-19. The overall study: PBMCs, B-cell-depleted T cells, or T cells were the source of the cDNA or gDNA that made up the material.

Germline loops: CDR1 LGHDT, CDR2 YNNKEL (reference sequence). Trimming took 3 bases from V and 0 from J, leaving 12 bases between them. The CDR3 spans 16 residues. Original analysis: Amplification of reference gene primers provided the estimated nucleated cell counts. The table came from immunoSEQ multiplex PCR; TCRdb's copy has only in-frame clones and leaves some out. V, J and clone size are those of that table, while D and trimming were read from the DNA. This sample has more than 150,000 clones; 75% to 90% occur once, and the top ten carry roughly 2.2%. The TCR sequence derives from a woman in her 70s with acute or convalescent COVID-19. Sequencing input: peripheral blood. This chain links TRBV3-1 (or the pseudogene TRBV3-2) with TRBJ2-1, with D tentatively TRBD2 (6 bases). CDR3: CASSQGGALSYNEQFF. The DNA for the CDR3 is TGTGCCAGCAGCCAGGGCGGGGCGCTCTCCTACAATGAGCAGTTCTTC.